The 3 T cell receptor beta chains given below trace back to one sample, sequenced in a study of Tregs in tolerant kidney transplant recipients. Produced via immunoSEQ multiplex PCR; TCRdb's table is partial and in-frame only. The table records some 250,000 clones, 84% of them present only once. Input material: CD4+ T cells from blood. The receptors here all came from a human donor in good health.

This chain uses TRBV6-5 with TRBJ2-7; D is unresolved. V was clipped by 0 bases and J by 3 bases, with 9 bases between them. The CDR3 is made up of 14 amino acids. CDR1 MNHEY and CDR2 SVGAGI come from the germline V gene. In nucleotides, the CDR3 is TGTGCCAGCAGTTACTCTACAGCGAACTACGAGCAGTACTTC. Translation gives CASSYSTANYEQYF.

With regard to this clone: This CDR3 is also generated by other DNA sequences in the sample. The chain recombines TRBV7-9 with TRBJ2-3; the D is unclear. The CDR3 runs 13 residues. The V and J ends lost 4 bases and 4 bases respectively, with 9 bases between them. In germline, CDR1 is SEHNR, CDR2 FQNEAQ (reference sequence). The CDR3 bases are TGTGCCAGCAGCTCAGTTGGGGCAGATACGCAGTATTTT. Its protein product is CASSSVGADTQYF.

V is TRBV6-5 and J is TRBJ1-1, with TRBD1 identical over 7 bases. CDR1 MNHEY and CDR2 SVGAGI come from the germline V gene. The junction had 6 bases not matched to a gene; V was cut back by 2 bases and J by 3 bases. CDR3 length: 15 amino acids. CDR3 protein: CASSYVQTGDTEAFF. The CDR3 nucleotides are TGTGCCAGCAGTTACGTCCAAACAGGGGACACTGAAGCTTTCTTT.